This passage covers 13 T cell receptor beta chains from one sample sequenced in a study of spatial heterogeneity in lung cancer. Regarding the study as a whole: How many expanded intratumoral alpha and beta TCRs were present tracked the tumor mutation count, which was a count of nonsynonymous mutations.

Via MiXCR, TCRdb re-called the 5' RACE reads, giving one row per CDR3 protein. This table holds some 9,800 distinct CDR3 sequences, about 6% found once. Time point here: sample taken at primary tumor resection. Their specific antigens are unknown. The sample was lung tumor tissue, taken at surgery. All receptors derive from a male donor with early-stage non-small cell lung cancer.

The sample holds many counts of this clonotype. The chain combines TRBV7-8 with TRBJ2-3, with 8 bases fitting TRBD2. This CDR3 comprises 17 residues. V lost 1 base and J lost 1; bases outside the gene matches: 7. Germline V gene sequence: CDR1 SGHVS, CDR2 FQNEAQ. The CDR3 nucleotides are TGTGCCAGCAGCTTAGGTCCCGGGACTAGAGGCACAGATACGCAGTATTTT. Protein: CASSLGPGTRGTDTQYF.

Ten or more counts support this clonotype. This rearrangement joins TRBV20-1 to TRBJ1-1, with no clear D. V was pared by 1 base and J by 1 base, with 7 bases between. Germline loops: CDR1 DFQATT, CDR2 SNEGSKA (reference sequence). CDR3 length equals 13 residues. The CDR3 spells CSARVPGNTEAFF. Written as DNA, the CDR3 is TGCAGTGCTAGAGTACCGGGGAACACTGAAGCTTTCTTT.

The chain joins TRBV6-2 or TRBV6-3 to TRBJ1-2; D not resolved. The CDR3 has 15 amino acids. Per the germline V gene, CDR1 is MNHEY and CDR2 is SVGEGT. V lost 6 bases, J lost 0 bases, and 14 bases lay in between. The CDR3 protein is CASRPAGLSNYGYTF. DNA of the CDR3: TGTGCCAGCAGGCCAGCCGGGTTATCTAACTATGGCTACACCTTC.

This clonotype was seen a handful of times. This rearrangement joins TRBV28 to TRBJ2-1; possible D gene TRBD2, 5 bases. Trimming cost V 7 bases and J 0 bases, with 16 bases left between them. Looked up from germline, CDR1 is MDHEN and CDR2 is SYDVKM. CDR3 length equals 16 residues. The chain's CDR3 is CASTLIGGSSYNEQFF. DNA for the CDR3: TGTGCCAGCACCTTGATCGGAGGCAGCTCCTACAATGAGCAGTTCTTC.

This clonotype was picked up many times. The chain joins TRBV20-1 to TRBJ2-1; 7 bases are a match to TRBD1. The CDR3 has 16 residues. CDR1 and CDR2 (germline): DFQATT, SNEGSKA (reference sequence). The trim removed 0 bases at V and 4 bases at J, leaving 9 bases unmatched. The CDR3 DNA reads TGCAGTGCTAGAGAGAACAGGGGCCTGGGGTACAATGAGCAGTTCTTC. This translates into CSARENRGLGYNEQFF.

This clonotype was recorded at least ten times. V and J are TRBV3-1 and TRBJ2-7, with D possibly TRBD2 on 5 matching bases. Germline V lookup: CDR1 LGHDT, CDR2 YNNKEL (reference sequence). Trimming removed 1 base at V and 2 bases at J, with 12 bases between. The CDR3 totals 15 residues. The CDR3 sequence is CASSQAGFGAYEQYV. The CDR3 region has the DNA TGTGCCAGCAGCCAAGCGGGGTTCGGGGCCTACGAGCAGTACGTC.

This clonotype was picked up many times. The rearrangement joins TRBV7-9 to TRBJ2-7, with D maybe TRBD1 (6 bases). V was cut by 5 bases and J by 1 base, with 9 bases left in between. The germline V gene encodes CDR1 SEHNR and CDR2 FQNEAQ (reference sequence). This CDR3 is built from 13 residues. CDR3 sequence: CASSPGQSYEQYF. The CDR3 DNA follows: TGTGCCAGCAGCCCAGGACAGTCCTACGAGCAGTACTTC.

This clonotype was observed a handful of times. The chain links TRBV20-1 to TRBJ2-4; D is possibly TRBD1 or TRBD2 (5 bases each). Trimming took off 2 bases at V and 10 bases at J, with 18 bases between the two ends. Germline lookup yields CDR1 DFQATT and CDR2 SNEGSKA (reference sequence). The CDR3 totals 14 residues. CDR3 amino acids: CSARNSGPLGIQYF. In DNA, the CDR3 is TGCAGTGCTAGAAACTCGGGGCCTCTCGGGATTCAGTACTTC.

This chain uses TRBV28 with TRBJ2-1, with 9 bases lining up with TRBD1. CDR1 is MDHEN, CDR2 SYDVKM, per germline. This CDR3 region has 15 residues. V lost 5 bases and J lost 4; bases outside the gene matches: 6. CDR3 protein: CASSALGTGYNEQFF. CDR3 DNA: TGTGCCAGCAGTGCTCTGGGGACAGGGTACAATGAGCAGTTCTTC.

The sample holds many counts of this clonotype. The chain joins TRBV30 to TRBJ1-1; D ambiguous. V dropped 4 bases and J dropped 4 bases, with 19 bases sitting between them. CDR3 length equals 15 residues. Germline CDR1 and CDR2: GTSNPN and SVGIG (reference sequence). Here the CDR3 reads CAWTAGRITGTEAFF. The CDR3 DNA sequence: TGTGCCTGGACGGCAGGCCGGATAACGGGCACTGAAGCTTTCTTT.

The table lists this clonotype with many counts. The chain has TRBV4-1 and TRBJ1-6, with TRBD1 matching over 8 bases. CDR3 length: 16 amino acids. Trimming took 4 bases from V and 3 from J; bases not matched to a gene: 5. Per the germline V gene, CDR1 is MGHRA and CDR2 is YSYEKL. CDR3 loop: CASSRGQGVYNSPLHF. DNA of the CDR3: TGCGCCAGCAGCCGTGGACAGGGAGTCTATAATTCACCCCTCCACTTT.

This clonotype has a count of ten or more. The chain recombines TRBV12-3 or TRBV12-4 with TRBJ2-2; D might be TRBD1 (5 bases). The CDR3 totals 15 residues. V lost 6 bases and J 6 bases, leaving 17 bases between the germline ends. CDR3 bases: TGTGCCAGCAGGAGACAGTTAGGATCGGCCGGGGAGCTGTTTTTT. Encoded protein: CASRRQLGSAGELFF.

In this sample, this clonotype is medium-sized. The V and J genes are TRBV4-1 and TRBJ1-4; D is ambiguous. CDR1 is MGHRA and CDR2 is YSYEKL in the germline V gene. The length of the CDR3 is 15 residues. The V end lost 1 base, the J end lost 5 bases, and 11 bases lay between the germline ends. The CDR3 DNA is TGCGCCAGCAGCCAAGCGGGGTATTCAAATGAAAAACTGTTTTTT. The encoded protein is CASSQAGYSNEKLFF.